This T cell receptor (beta chain) appears in the sequencing data of a study of OX40 agonist ivuxolimab in advanced cancers. Findings and limits, study-wide: Dosing at 0.1 to 3.0 mg/kg was accompanied by clonal expansion of CD4+ and CD8+ blood T cells by week 6.

This clone was counted a single time. Antigen unknown. Profiling relied on immunoSEQ multiplex PCR, and the TCRdb table lists in-frame clones only, not all of them. The table includes 60,000 to 75,000 clones, approximately 80% detected once. The origin of this receptor is an adult with an advanced solid tumor such as melanoma, head and neck, liver or kidney cancer. The sample in question was CD4+ or CD8+ T cells sorted from blood, obtained in a trial of the OX40 agonist ivuxolimab.

CDR3 bases: TGTGCCAGCAGTTATGAGGGACCTAGGAACACTGAAGCTTTCTTT. Its protein product is CASSYEGPRNTEAFF. The J gene is TRBJ1-1, the V gene TRBV6-6; possibly TRBD1 for D (5 bases). Germline V gene sequence: CDR1 MNHNY, CDR2 SVGAGI (reference sequence). The CDR3 contains 15 residues. V was shortened by 3 bases and J by 1 base, with 12 bases between the two germline ends.